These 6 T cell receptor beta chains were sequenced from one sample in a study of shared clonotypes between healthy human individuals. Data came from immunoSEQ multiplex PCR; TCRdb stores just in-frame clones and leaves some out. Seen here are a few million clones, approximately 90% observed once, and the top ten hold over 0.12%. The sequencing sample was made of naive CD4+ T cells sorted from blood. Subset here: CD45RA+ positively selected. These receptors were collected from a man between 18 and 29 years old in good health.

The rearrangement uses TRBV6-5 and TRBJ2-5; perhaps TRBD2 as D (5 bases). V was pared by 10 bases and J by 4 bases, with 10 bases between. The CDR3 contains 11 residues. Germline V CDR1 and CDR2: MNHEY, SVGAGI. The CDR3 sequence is CAIGMGETQYF. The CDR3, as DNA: TGTGCCATCGGGATGGGAGAGACCCAGTACTTC.

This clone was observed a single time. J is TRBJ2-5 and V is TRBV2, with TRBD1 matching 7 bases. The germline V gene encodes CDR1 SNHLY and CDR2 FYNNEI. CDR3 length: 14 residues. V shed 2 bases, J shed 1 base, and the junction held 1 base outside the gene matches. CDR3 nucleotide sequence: TGTGCCAGCAGTGAATGGACAGGCCAAGAGACCCAGTACTTC. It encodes CASSEWTGQETQYF.

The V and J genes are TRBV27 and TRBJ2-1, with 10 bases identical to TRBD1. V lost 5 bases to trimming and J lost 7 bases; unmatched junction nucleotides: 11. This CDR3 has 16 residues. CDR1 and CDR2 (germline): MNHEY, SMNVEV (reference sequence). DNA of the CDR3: TGTGCCAGCAGTCGCTTTAGACAGGGGGCGCATAATGAGCAGTTCTTC. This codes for CASSRFRQGAHNEQFF.

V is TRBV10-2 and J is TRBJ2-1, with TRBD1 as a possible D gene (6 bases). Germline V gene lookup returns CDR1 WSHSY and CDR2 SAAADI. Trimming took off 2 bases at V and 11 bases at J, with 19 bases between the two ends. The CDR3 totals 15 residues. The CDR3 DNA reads TGCGCCAGCAGTGAGCCCTTTCAACAGGGTATGAAGCAGTTCTTC. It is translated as CASSEPFQQGMKQFF.

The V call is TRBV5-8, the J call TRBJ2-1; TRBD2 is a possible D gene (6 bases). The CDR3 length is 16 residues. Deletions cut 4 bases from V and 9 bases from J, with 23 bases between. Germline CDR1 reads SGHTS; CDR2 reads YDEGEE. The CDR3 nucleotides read TGTGCCAGCAGCCGTTTATCGGGAGTTGCAGGAGGTGAGCAGTTCTTC. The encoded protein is CASSRLSGVAGGEQFF. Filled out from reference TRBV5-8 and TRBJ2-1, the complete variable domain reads EAGVTQSPTHLIKTRGQQATLRCSPISGHTSVYWYQQALGLGLQFLLWYDEGEERNRGNFPPRFSGRQFPNYSSELNVNALELEDSALYLCASSRLSGVAGGEQFFGPGTRLTVL.

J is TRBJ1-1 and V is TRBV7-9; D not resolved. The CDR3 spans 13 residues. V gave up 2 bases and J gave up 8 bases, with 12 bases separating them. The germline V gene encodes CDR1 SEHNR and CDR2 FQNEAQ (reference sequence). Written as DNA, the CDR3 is TGTGCCAGCAGCTTATTCTTGGAGTCAGAAGCTTTCTTT. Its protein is CASSLFLESEAFF.